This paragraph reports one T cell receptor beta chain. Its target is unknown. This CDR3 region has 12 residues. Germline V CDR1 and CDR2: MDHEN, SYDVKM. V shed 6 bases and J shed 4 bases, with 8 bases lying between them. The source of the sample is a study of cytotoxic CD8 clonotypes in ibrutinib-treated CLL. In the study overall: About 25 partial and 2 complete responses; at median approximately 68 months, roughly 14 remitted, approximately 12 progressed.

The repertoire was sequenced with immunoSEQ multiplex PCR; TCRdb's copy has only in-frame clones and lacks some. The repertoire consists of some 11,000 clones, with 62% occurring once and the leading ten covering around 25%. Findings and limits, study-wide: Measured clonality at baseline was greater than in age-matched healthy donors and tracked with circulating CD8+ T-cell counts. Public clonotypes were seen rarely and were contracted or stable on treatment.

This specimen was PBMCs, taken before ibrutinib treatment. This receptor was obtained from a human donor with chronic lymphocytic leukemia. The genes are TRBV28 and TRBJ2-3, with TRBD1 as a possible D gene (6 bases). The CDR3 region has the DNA TGTGCCAGCAGCTCAGGGGCAGATACGCAGTATTTT. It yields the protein CASSSGADTQYF.